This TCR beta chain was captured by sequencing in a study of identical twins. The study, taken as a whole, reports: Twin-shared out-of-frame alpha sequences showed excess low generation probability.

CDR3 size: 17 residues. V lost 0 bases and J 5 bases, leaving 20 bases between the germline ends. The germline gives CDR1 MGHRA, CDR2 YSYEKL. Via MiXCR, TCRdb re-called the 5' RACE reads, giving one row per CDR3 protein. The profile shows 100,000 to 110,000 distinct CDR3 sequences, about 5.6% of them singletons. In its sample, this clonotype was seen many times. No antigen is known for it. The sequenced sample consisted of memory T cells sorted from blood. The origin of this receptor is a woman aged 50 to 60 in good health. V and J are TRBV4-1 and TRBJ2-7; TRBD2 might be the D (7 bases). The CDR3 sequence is CASSQEGGGASRDEQYF. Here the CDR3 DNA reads TGCGCCAGCAGCCAAGAGGGAGGGGGAGCGTCCAGGGACGAGCAGTACTTC.